The 12 T cell receptor beta chains reported below all come from one sample, sequenced in a study of shared T cell receptors in the human thymus. TCRdb's copy holds only in-frame clones and misses some; the assay was immunoSEQ multiplex PCR. The sample includes approximately 730,000 clones, approximately 85% seen only once; the top ten take around 0.0099%. The data also belong to a second study, concerning human thymus T cells.

Material for sequencing was thymocytes. The receptor source for this set is a girl less than two years old with a congenital heart defect.

The chain combines TRBV4-3 with TRBJ1-1; D is perhaps TRBD1 (6 bases). V shed 0 bases and J shed 7 bases, with 18 bases lying between them. This CDR3 is 16 amino acids long. From germline, CDR1 is LGHNA and CDR2 YSLEER. CDR3 in DNA: TGCGCCAGCAGCCAAGATCGCAGGGGCCTCAGTGGTGAAGCTTTCTTT. Translation gives CASSQDRRGLSGEAFF.

This chain links TRBV7-2 with TRBJ2-1; D is perhaps TRBD1 (7 bases). The V gene lost 1 base and the J gene lost 8 bases, with 15 bases spanning the gap. CDR3 length: 15 amino acids. Germline V gene sequence: CDR1 SGHTA, CDR2 FQGNSA. The CDR3 sequence: CASSLVDREEDEQFF. The CDR3 coding sequence is TGTGCCAGCAGCTTAGTAGACAGGGAGGAGGATGAGCAGTTCTTC.

This sequence joins TRBV15 and TRBJ1-2; D perhaps matches TRBD1 (5 bases). The CDR3 covers 15 residues. The V end was cut by 5 bases, the J end by 6 bases, with 19 bases between. The germline CDR1 and CDR2 sequences are LNHNV and YYDKDF (reference sequence). The CDR3 spells CATSLSALGGNGYTF. The CDR3 DNA is TGTGCCACCAGCTTGTCTGCTCTGGGGGGTAATGGCTACACCTTC.

J is TRBJ1-6 and V is TRBV14; maybe TRBD1 (5 bases). This CDR3 comprises 16 residues. CDR1 is SGHDN, CDR2 FVKESK, per germline. V lost 0 bases and J lost 8, with 14 bases in between. The CDR3 spells CASSQERKGRDSPLHF. DNA of the CDR3: TGTGCCAGCAGCCAAGAACGGAAGGGGAGGGATTCACCCCTCCACTTT.

For this clone: This sample includes further DNA sequences coding for the same CDR3. This rearrangement joins TRBV27 to TRBJ1-1; D is uncertain. Germline CDR1 and CDR2: MNHEY and SMNVEV (reference sequence). The CDR3 is 14 amino acids. Trimming stripped 2 bases from V and 1 base from J, with 8 bases between. The CDR3 bases are TGTGCCAGCAGTTTAGGAGGGCAGAACACTGAAGCTTTCTTT. Encoded protein: CASSLGGQNTEAFF.

This clone was seen more than once but under ten times. This rearrangement joins TRBV19 to TRBJ2-5, with TRBD2 matching over 8 bases. The V and J ends lost 3 bases and 1 base, in that order; junction bases with no gene match: 7. This CDR3 region has 16 residues. Germline V gene lookup returns CDR1 LNHDA and CDR2 SQIVND (reference sequence). CDR3 sequence (DNA): TGTGCCAGTAGTATGACCCAGCGGGGGAGCCAAGAGACCCAGTACTTC. It specifies CASSMTQRGSQETQYF. The entire variable domain, with the rest obtained from reference TRBV19 and TRBJ2-5, is as follows: DGGITQSPKYLFRKEGQNVTLSCEQNLNHDAMYWYRQDPGQGLRLIYYSQIVNDFQKGDIAEGYSVSREKKESFPLTVTSAQKNPTAFYLCASSMTQRGSQETQYFGPGTRLLVL.

J is TRBJ1-5 and V is TRBV4-1; the D is unclear. The ends were cut back, 1 base at V and 1 base at J, with 8 bases in the middle. Germline V lookup: CDR1 MGHRA, CDR2 YSYEKL. This CDR3 region has 15 residues. The CDR3 DNA sequence: TGCGCCAGCAGCCAAGTGGGAGTGAGCAATCAGCCCCAGCATTTT. Protein: CASSQVGVSNQPQHF.

As regards this clone: This specimen includes other DNA sequences encoding the same CDR3. This chain connects TRBV5-1 to TRBJ1-1, with 7 bases fitting TRBD1. With V trimmed by 4 bases and J by 1 base, 4 bases remained unmatched. This CDR3 contains 14 residues. Germline CDR1 is SGHRS and CDR2 is YFSETQ. The CDR3 coding sequence is TGCGCCAGCAGCATAGACAGGGAGAACACTGAAGCTTTCTTT. It is translated as CASSIDRENTEAFF.

The rearrangement uses TRBV7-9 and TRBJ1-5; no clear D gene. Trimming removed 2 bases from V and 0 bases from J, with 8 bases in between. The CDR3 is 15 amino acids. Per germline, CDR1 SEHNR and CDR2 FQNEAQ (reference sequence). CDR3 region: CASSLFPGSNQPQHF. In nucleotides, the CDR3 is TGTGCCAGCAGCTTATTTCCAGGTAGCAATCAGCCCCAGCATTTT. Supplemented by reference TRBV7-9 and TRBJ1-5, the full variable domain reads DTGVSQNPRHKITKRGQNVTFRCDPISEHNRLYWYRQTLGQGPEFLTYFQNEAQLEKSRLLSDRFSAERPKGSFSTLEIQRTEQGDSAMYLCASSLFPGSNQPQHFGDGTRLSIL.

The CDR3: CSVVGPNTGELFF. In DNA form, the CDR3 reads TGCAGCGTTGTGGGCCCGAACACCGGGGAGCTGTTTTTT. The V call is TRBV29-1, the J call TRBJ2-2; D is undetermined. CDR3 length equals 13 residues. Germline CDR1 reads SQVTM; CDR2 reads ANQGSEA. The germline V and J ends were trimmed by 4 bases and 0 bases, with 6 bases remaining between them.

The chain has TRBV28 and TRBJ2-5; 10 nucleotides match TRBD1. The CDR3 consists of 18 residues. CDR1 and CDR2 from the germline V gene are MDHEN and SYDVKM. The V gene end was trimmed by 0 bases and the J gene end by 3 bases; junction bases not matched to a gene: 10. The CDR3 nucleotides are TGTGCCAGCAGTTTATGCGGGGGGACAGGGGTGCTCAAAGAGACCCAGTACTTC. This translates into CASSLCGGTGVLKETQYF.

This clone has just a few counts. The genes are TRBV27 and TRBJ1-6, with D possibly being TRBD1 (5 bases). This CDR3 is built from 14 residues. Germline V gives CDR1 MNHEY, CDR2 SMNVEV (reference sequence). Deletions cut 5 bases from V and 6 bases from J, with 11 bases between. The CDR3 here is CASSLQAPNSPLHF. The CDR3 DNA follows: TGTGCCAGCAGTCTACAGGCCCCTAATTCACCCCTCCACTTT.